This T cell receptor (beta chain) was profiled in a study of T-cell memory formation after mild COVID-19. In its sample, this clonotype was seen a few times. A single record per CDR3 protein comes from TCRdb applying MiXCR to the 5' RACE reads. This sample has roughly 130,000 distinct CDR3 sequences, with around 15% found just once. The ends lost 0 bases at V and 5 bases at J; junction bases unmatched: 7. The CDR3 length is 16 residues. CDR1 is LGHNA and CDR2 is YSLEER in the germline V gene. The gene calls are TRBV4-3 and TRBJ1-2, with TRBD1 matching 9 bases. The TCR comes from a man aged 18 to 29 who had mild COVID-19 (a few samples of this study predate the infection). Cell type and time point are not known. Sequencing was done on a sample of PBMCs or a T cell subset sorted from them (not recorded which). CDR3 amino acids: CASSQEHRGQMYGYTF. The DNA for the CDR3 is TGCGCCAGCAGCCAAGAGCACAGGGGGCAAATGTATGGCTACACCTTC.